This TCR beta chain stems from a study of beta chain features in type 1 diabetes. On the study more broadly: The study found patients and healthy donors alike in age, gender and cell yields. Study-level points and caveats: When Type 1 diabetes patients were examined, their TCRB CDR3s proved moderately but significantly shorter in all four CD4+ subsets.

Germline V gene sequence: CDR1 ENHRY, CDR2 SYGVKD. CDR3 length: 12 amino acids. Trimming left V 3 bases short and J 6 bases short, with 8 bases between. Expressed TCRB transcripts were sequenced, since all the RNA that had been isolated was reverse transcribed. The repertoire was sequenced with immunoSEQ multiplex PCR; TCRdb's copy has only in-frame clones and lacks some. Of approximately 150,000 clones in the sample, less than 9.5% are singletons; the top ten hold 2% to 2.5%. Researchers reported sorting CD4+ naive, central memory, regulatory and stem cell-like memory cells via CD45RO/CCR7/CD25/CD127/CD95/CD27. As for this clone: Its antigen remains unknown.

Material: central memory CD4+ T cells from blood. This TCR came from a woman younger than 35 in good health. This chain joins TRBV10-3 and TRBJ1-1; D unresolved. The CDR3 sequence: CAISDFEAEAFF. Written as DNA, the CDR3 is TGTGCCATCAGTGATTTTGAGGCTGAAGCTTTCTTT.